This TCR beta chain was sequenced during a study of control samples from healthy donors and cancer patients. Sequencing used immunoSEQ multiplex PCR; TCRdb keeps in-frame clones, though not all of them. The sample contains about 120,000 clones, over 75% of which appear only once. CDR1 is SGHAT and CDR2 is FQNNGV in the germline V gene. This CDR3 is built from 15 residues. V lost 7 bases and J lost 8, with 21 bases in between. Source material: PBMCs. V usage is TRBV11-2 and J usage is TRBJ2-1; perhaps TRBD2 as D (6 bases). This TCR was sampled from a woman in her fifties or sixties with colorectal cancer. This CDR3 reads CASKARDSSFYEQFF. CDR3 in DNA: TGTGCCAGCAAGGCCAGGGACTCTAGTTTCTATGAGCAGTTCTTC.